This T cell receptor beta chain was sequenced during a study of breast tumors, draining lymph nodes, adjacent tissues. General study findings and limits: Luminal-like breast cancer showed significantly greater tumor-nontumor repertoire similarity than basal-like breast cancer did. The data were judged consistent with most tumor T cells coming from lymph node and expanding in tumor. The lymph node origin of tumor T cells was framed as consistent with a hypothesis, not demonstrated.

There are many counts of this clonotype. Antigen: not known. Trimming shortened V by 10 bases and J by 5 bases, and 20 bases separated the two germline ends. The CDR3 is 14 residues long. Germline values: CDR1 MNHEY, CDR2 SVGEGT. Samples came from axillary lymph nodes draining the breast cancer. TCRdb passed the multiplex PCR reads through MiXCR, listing each CDR3 protein once. The sample contains more than 200,000 distinct CDR3 sequences, about 30% of which appear only once. Input material: axillary lymph node tissue. The receptor comes from a female donor with breast cancer. Some clones in this sample may be carry-over from other donors' samples. The chain has TRBV6-2 or TRBV6-3 and TRBJ2-5; either TRBD1 or TRBD2 may fit D (6 bases each). The CDR3: CATNEGGMLETQYF. CDR3 DNA: TGTGCCACTAATGAAGGGGGGATGTTGGAGACCCAGTACTTC.